This TCR beta chain derives from a study of early T cells in non-severe SARS-CoV-2 infection. Across the whole study: The sequenced material was bulk RNA from unsorted whole blood, and its chains were unpaired.

This clonotype was counted between two and nine times. Antigen unknown. CDR3 length: 13 residues. Germline lookup yields CDR1 SQVTM and CDR2 ANQGSEA. V lost 1 base to trimming and J lost 11 bases; unmatched junction nucleotides: 9. Tagging with unique molecular identifiers was applied to individual cDNA molecules. TCRdb recomputed calls from the 5' RACE reads with MiXCR, one row per CDR3 protein. Here the sample spans about 71,000 distinct CDR3 sequences, roughly an eighth being singletons. Whole-study results and caveats: A preference for anti-spike CD8 responses marked VDJdb matching, which missed private and CD4 specificities.

The TCR originated in an adult who was a healthcare worker with PCR-confirmed SARS-CoV-2 infection or an uninfected control (not recorded which). The sequencing input was whole blood. V usage is TRBV29-1 and J usage is TRBJ1-1; 8 bases fit TRBD1. The CDR3, as DNA: TGCAGCGTTGAAGCGGCCGCACAGGGGGAGGCTTTCTTT. This codes for CSVEAAAQGEAFF.